This entry describes one T cell receptor beta chain. CDR3 size: 12 residues. Per germline, CDR1 MGHDK and CDR2 SYGVNS. With 4 bases removed from V and 9 bases from J, the gap between germline ends came to 13 bases. This sample stems from a study of T cell repertoires in cytomegalovirus infection. About the study: Indications came from public TCR beta signatures; they pointed to CMV infection and to a matching HLA type.

Using its own MiXCR run on the reads, TCRdb lists one record per CDR3 protein. The table includes about 260,000 distinct CDR3 sequences, around 8.7% detected once. The chain employs TRBV25-1 and TRBJ2-7; TRBD2 is a possible D gene (6 bases). Sequences were obtained from PBMCs. The sequence came from a human donor in good health (CMV status not recorded). Some clones in this sample may be carry-over from other donors' samples. CDR3 DNA: TGTGCCAGCAGTGCGGGCGGAGGGAGGCAGTACTTC. It encodes CASSAGGGRQYF.